Listed here is a single T cell receptor (beta chain). The source of the sample is a study of control samples from healthy donors and cancer patients. Only in-frame clones appear in the TCRdb table, and some are missing; sequencing was by immunoSEQ multiplex PCR. This table has more than 95,000 clones, 80% to 90% appearing once. The source is a man aged 55 to 70 in good health. Sequenced: blood.

This CDR3 reads CASSRTGVAEAFF. The CDR3 coding sequence is TGTGCCAGCAGTCGGACAGGGGTGGCTGAAGCTTTCTTT. The chain is built from TRBV2 and TRBJ1-1; 9 nucleotides align to TRBD1. Trimming removed 5 bases from V and 6 bases from J; junction bases left unmatched: 4. Germline V gene lookup returns CDR1 SNHLY and CDR2 FYNNEI. This CDR3 is built from 13 residues.